The sequence of this T cell receptor (beta chain) was determined in a study of radiotherapy plus CTLA-4 blockade in lung cancer (dated by TCRdb to the late 2010s). Concerning the study at large: Objective responses occurred in roughly 20% of enrolled patients, and 30% to 35% achieved disease control. Broad study findings and their caveats: Early dynamic changes in blood T cell clones, together with increased serum interferon-beta after radiation, were reported as the strongest predictors of response. After treatment with radiotherapy and ipilimumab, TCR clones that came from tumors expanded in the peripheral blood.

Library preparation used the immunoSEQ multiplex PCR assay. What TCRdb holds here is the immuneACCESS table cut down to in-frame rearrangements. Part of the clones is not present; checked against another copy, under half of the missing clones reflect an unresolved V gene, and the others are unexplained. Counted in this sample were 20,000 to 25,000 clones; 70% to 75% of them appeared once. More than 3% of the sample goes to the ten largest clones. As to this clone: Its antigen target is currently unknown. Base qualities are not recorded, but no much larger clone differs from it by a single base.

In this study, focal radiation therapy paired with CTLA-4 blockade (ipilimumab) was tested in patients who had chemo-refractory metastatic non-small-cell lung cancer. The starting material was peripheral blood, obtained from a patient treated with radiotherapy plus ipilimumab. This receptor was identified in a human donor with non-small cell lung cancer whose response to radiotherapy plus ipilimumab could not be evaluated.

The sequenced DNA is TGTGCCAGCCGACAGGGACAGGGGGAATACTACACCTTC. It translates to CASRQGQGEYYTF. The chain uses TRBV18 and TRBJ1-2, and 11 junction bases match TRBD1. Germline trimming amounts to 8 bases on V and 10 bases on J, with 9 as the count of junction bases outside the gene matches. CDR1 and CDR2 were assigned from the germline V gene as KGHSH and LQKENI. The CDR3 has 13 amino acids, counting the end cysteine and phenylalanine. The CDR3 DNA has 39 bases and is translated from base 1.